The 20 T cell receptor beta chains listed next were all sequenced from one sample in a study of blood T cell repertoires in COVID-19. Profiling relied on immunoSEQ multiplex PCR, and the TCRdb table lists in-frame clones only, not all of them. The table lists 75,000 to 90,000 clones, approximately 87% of them singletons. Material: peripheral blood. Receptors were obtained from a human donor in a cohort sampled during active COVID-19.

V usage is TRBV4-1 and J usage is TRBJ2-5, with TRBD2 identical over 11 bases. The CDR3 loop spans 16 amino acids. V was clipped by 1 base and J by 4 bases; unmatched bases: 5. Germline CDR1 and CDR2: MGHRA and YSYEKL. The CDR3 loop is CASSQGRLAGTETQYF. The CDR3, as DNA: TGCGCCAGCAGCCAAGGAAGACTAGCGGGAACAGAGACCCAGTACTTC.

The chain combines TRBV10-3 with TRBJ2-7; 14 nucleotides align to TRBD2. Germline values: CDR1 ENHRY, CDR2 SYGVKD. The CDR3 extends over 16 amino acids. V lost 4 bases, J lost 3 bases, and 5 bases stayed unmatched. The CDR3 sequence: CAISGGLAGEIYEQYF. In DNA, the CDR3 is TGTGCCATCAGTGGGGGACTAGCGGGGGAGATCTACGAGCAGTACTTC.

This clone was seen a single time. The chain recombines TRBV12-3 or TRBV12-4 with TRBJ2-2, with 7 positions matching TRBD1. The CDR3 is made up of 13 amino acids. The V gene end was trimmed by 6 bases and the J gene end by 7 bases; junction bases not matched to a gene: 5. The DNA for the CDR3 is TGTGCCAGCAGATCAGGGGGTCACGGGGAGCTGTTTTTT. It specifies CASRSGGHGELFF.

The CDR3 coding sequence is TGTGCCTGGAGTGGAACAGTATCCTACGAGCAGTACTTC. Translation gives CAWSGTVSYEQYF. J is TRBJ2-7 and V is TRBV30; unclear D gene. The CDR3 has 13 residues. Trimming took 1 base from V and 1 from J, leaving 8 bases between them. The germline CDR1 and CDR2 sequences are GTSNPN and SVGIG (reference sequence).

The gene calls are TRBV27 and TRBJ2-5, with 12 nucleotides matching TRBD2. Trimming removed 8 bases from V and 0 bases from J; junction bases left unmatched: 7. The CDR3 is made up of 16 amino acids. CDR1 is MNHEY, CDR2 SMNVEV, per germline (reference sequence). This CDR3 reads CASRLAGATYQETQYF. As DNA, the CDR3 is TGTGCCAGCCGACTAGCGGGGGCTACGTACCAAGAGACCCAGTACTTC.

The rearrangement links TRBV28 to TRBJ2-5, with TRBD1 as a possible D gene (6 bases). The CDR3 consists of 14 residues. The V end lost 6 bases, the J end lost 4 bases, and 15 bases lay between the germline ends. The germline gives CDR1 MDHEN, CDR2 SYDVKM. CDR3 region: CASRMQGPGETQYF. CDR3 coding DNA: TGTGCCAGCAGAATGCAGGGGCCAGGAGAGACCCAGTACTTC.

The chain employs TRBV15 and TRBJ1-1; D remains ambiguous. The CDR3 extends over 15 amino acids. V was trimmed by 1 base and J by 4 bases, leaving 13 bases between them. CDR1 is LNHNV and CDR2 is YYDKDF in the germline V gene (reference sequence). As DNA, the CDR3 is TGTGCCACCAGCAGAGGAAGCGGGAGCATCACTGAAGCTTTCTTT. Protein: CATSRGSGSITEAFF. Supplemented by reference TRBV15 and TRBJ1-1, the full variable domain reads DAMVIQNPRYQVTQFGKPVTLSCSQTLNHNVMYWYQQKSSQAPKLLFHYYDKDFNNEADTPDNFQSRRPNTSFCFLDIRSPGLGDTAMYLCATSRGSGSITEAFFGQGTRLTVV.

The genes are TRBV4-2 and TRBJ1-1, with D perhaps matching TRBD1 (5 bases). This CDR3 is built from 14 residues. Trimming removed 3 bases from V and 4 bases from J, with 12 bases in between. Germline V gene sequence: CDR1 LGHNA, CDR2 YNFKEQ. CDR3 in amino acids: CASSQEQAGTEAFF. In DNA form, the CDR3 reads TGTGCCAGCAGCCAGGAACAGGCAGGCACTGAAGCTTTCTTT.

The chain recombines TRBV12-3 or TRBV12-4 with TRBJ1-5, with a weak D call TRBD1 (5 bases). The CDR3 is 13 amino acids. V was clipped by 3 bases and J by 6 bases, with 9 bases between them. CDR3 loop: CASSFGRGQPQHF. The CDR3 DNA sequence: TGTGCCAGCAGTTTTGGGAGGGGTCAGCCCCAGCATTTT.

The V call is TRBV19, the J call TRBJ1-1, with D maybe TRBD1 (5 bases). This CDR3 is built from 16 residues. The germline V gene has CDR1 LNHDA and CDR2 SQIVND (reference sequence). V shed 5 bases and J shed 0 bases, with 16 bases lying between them. CDR3 sequence (DNA): TGTGCCAGTAGTCCCGCGGTTGGGGGGTTGAACACTGAAGCTTTCTTT. Amino acids: CASSPAVGGLNTEAFF.

CDR3 coding DNA: TGTGCCACCAGTGATTCGGCCCACAGGGATTCGAACACCGGGGAGCTGTTTTTT. This encodes CATSDSAHRDSNTGELFF. This sequence joins TRBV24-1 and TRBJ2-2; D might be TRBD1 (6 bases). Germline CDR1 reads KGHDR; CDR2 reads SFDVKD. CDR3 length: 18 residues. Deletions cut 2 bases from V and 0 bases from J, with 15 bases between.

The J gene is TRBJ1-1, the V gene TRBV6-5; TRBD1 matches 8 bases. The CDR3 is 15 amino acids. The V gene's germline CDR1 is MNHEY and CDR2 SVGAGI. J was trimmed by 5 bases and V by 2 bases; bases with no gene match: 7. CDR3 amino acids: CASSYQTGGGTEAFF. CDR3 sequence (DNA): TGTGCCAGCAGTTACCAAACAGGGGGGGGAACTGAAGCTTTCTTT.

This clone occurred a few times. The CDR3 reads CASSQGQGNAGELFF. CDR3 in DNA: TGTGCCAGCTCACAAGGACAGGGAAACGCCGGGGAGCTGTTTTTT. The chain carries TRBV18 and TRBJ2-2; 8 positions match TRBD1. The germline V gene encodes CDR1 KGHSH and CDR2 LQKENI. Trimming cost V 4 bases and J 6 bases; bases outside gene matches: 7. This CDR3 spans 15 amino acids.

The chain uses TRBV2 and TRBJ2-1; D might be TRBD1 (6 bases). The CDR3 covers 14 residues. Deletions cut 6 bases from V and 8 bases from J, with 17 bases between. In germline, CDR1 is SNHLY, CDR2 FYNNEI. DNA of the CDR3: TGTGCCAGCAGGGACAGCTCCTCCTTCGATGAGCAGTTCTTC. Encoded protein: CASRDSSSFDEQFF. The entire variable domain, with the rest obtained from reference TRBV2 and TRBJ2-1, is as follows: EPEVTQTPSHQVTQMGQEVILRCVPISNHLYFYWYRQILGQKVEFLVSFYNNEISEKSEIFDDQFSVERPDGSNFTLKIRSTKLEDSAMYFCASRDSSSFDEQFFGPGTRLTVL.

This sequence joins TRBV14 and TRBJ2-7, with a possible D match to TRBD2 (5 bases). This CDR3 spans 12 amino acids. The germline CDR1 and CDR2 sequences are SGHDN and FVKESK. V was shortened by 1 base and J by 6 bases, with 7 bases between the two germline ends. The CDR3 protein is CASSQVAGEQYF. In DNA form, the CDR3 reads TGTGCCAGCAGCCAAGTGGCGGGCGAGCAGTACTTC.

The V call is TRBV6-2 or TRBV6-3, the J call TRBJ2-7; no clear D. CDR3 size: 14 residues. With 5 bases removed from V and 0 bases from J, the gap between germline ends came to 11 bases. Germline loops: CDR1 MNHEY, CDR2 SVGEGT. In DNA form, the CDR3 reads TGTGCCAGCAGTAAATTACAGAGCTCCTACGAGCAGTACTTC. Its translation: CASSKLQSSYEQYF.

V usage is TRBV5-6 and J usage is TRBJ1-3; D is possibly TRBD1 (6 bases). The CDR3 covers 16 residues. Deletions cut 0 bases from V and 2 bases from J, with 12 bases between. Germline CDR1 SGHDT, CDR2 YYEEEE. The chain's CDR3 is CASSLAQGFPGNTIYF. In DNA form, the CDR3 reads TGTGCCAGCAGCTTGGCTCAGGGGTTTCCTGGAAACACCATATATTTT.

The gene calls are TRBV18 and TRBJ2-3, with 12 bases matching TRBD2. V shed 3 bases and J 3 bases; nucleotides not matched to a gene: 4. CDR1 is KGHSH, CDR2 LQKENI, per germline. The CDR3 has 16 amino acids. CDR3 bases: TGTGCCAGCTCACCGGCACTAGCGGGGGGAACAGATACGCAGTATTTT. This sequence encodes CASSPALAGGTDTQYF.

V gene TRBV14 combines with J gene TRBJ2-1; 10 bases are shared with TRBD2. This CDR3 contains 16 residues. The V gene end was trimmed by 3 bases and the J gene end by 3 bases; junction bases not matched to a gene: 5. Germline CDR1 is SGHDN and CDR2 is FVKESK. CDR3 protein: CASSQPTSGDYNEQFF. The CDR3, as DNA: TGTGCCAGCAGCCAGCCAACTAGCGGGGACTACAATGAGCAGTTCTTC.

This sequence joins TRBV3-1 (or the pseudogene TRBV3-2) and TRBJ2-7; 10 bases map to TRBD2. Trimming cost V 4 bases and J 4 bases; bases outside gene matches: 10. Germline V gives CDR1 LGHDT, CDR2 YNNKEL (reference sequence). This CDR3 is built from 16 residues. The CDR3 region has the DNA TGTGCCAGCAGCCCAGATACTAGCGGGAAGACGTACGAGCAGTACTTC. This gives the protein CASSPDTSGKTYEQYF.